This TCR beta chain came from a study of blood T cell repertoires in COVID-19. On the study more broadly: Donors in the United States, Italy and Spain gave samples during acute or convalescent COVID-19. Sample material is recorded as cDNA or gDNA derived from T cells, B-cell-depleted T cells, or PBMCs.

This clone was seen a few times. The CDR3 contains 16 residues. The ends were cut back, 2 bases at V and 6 bases at J, with 16 bases in the middle. Germline loops: CDR1 SGHVS, CDR2 FQNEAQ. Original methodology: Amplification of reference gene primers provided the estimated nucleated cell counts. Measured with immunoSEQ multiplex PCR; TCRdb has only the in-frame clones, and not every one. The V and J calls and clone size are taken from that table; D and trimming were inferred from the DNA. The sample gives about 190,000 clones, roughly 86% of which show up once; 2.7% is in the top ten. The sequencing sample was made of peripheral blood. The TCR comes from a man aged 40-55 years with active or convalescent COVID-19. This chain links TRBV7-8 with TRBJ1-4, with D possibly being TRBD1 (6 bases). The CDR3 DNA follows: TGTGCCAGCAGCTTAAACAGGGCGGCTTTGGATGAAAAACTGTTTTTT. Translated, it gives CASSLNRAALDEKLFF.